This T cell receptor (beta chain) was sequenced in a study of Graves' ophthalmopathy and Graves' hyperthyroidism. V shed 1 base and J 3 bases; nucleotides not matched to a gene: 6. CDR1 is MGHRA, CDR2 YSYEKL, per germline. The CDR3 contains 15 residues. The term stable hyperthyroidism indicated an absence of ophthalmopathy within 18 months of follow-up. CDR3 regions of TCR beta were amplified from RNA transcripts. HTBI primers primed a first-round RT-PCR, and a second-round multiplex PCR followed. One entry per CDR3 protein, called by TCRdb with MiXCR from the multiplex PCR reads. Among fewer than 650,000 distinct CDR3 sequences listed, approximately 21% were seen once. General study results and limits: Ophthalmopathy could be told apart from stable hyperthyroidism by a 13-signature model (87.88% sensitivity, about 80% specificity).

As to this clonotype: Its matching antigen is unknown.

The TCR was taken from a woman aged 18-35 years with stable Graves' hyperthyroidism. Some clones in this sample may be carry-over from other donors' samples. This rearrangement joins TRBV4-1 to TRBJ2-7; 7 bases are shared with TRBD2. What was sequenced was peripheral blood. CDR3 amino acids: CASSQVGGGDYEQYF. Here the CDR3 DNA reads TGCGCCAGCAGCCAAGTTGGGGGGGGAGACTACGAGCAGTACTTC.